The rows below give T cell receptor beta chains drawn from one sample of a study of blood T cell repertoires in COVID-19. Some clones are missing from TCRdb's copy, which holds only in-frame ones; the method was immunoSEQ multiplex PCR. The sample gives tens of thousands of clones, 85% to 90% of which show up once; roughly 1.2% is in the top ten. The source material was peripheral blood. The receptors here all came from a woman aged 55 to 70 with acute or convalescent COVID-19. The CDR3 runs from the conserved cysteine through the conserved F or W. Fields, in order: V gene, J gene, D gene, clone size, CDR3 DNA, CDR3 protein. A D gene is named only where the DNA matches it firmly. The size entry is marked missing in some rows and otherwise reads once, few, many or a size class.

v_call: TRBV6-2/TRBV6-3; j_call: TRBJ1-1; d_call: .; clone_size: .; cdr3_nt: TGTGCCAGCAGCCGACCCCCCGGGATGAACACTGAAGCTTTCTTT; cdr3_aa: CASSRPPGMNTEAFF
v_call: TRBV11-3; j_call: TRBJ1-1; d_call: .; clone_size: .; cdr3_nt: TGTGCCAGCAGCGAACAGGACACTGAAGCTTTCTTT; cdr3_aa: CASSEQDTEAFF
v_call: TRBV7-9; j_call: TRBJ2-3; d_call: TRBD2; clone_size: .; cdr3_nt: TGTGCCAGCAGCCCCGTTCTAGCGGAGAACACAGATACGCAGTATTTT; cdr3_aa: CASSPVLAENTDTQYF
v_call: TRBV19; j_call: TRBJ2-6; d_call: TRBD2; clone_size: .; cdr3_nt: TGTGCCAGTAGCCGAACCTTGGGAGGGGCAACTGGGGCCAACGTCCTGACTTTC; cdr3_aa: CASSRTLGGATGANVLTF
v_call: TRBV3-1/TRBV3-2; j_call: TRBJ1-1; d_call: .; clone_size: .; cdr3_nt: TGTGCCAGCAGCCAAGAGCGGGTCGGGGCTTTCTTT; cdr3_aa: CASSQERVGAFF
v_call: TRBV5-4; j_call: TRBJ1-2; d_call: .; clone_size: .; cdr3_nt: TGTGCCAGCAGCCCAGCGATGACGGATTTTTACTATGGCTACACCTTC; cdr3_aa: CASSPAMTDFYYGYTF
v_call: TRBV19; j_call: TRBJ1-3; d_call: TRBD1; clone_size: .; cdr3_nt: TGTGCCAGTAGTATGCGAGGGGGCGGAAACACCATATATTTT; cdr3_aa: CASSMRGGGNTIYF
v_call: TRBV5-8; j_call: TRBJ2-3; d_call: .; clone_size: .; cdr3_nt: TGTGCCAGCAGCTTCGGACTGATGAGCACAGATACGCAGTATTTT; cdr3_aa: CASSFGLMSTDTQYF
v_call: TRBV10-3; j_call: TRBJ1-2; d_call: .; clone_size: .; cdr3_nt: TGTGCCATCAGTGAGGTTGGCATGAACTATGGCTACACCTTC; cdr3_aa: CAISEVGMNYGYTF
v_call: TRBV28; j_call: TRBJ1-2; d_call: .; clone_size: .; cdr3_nt: TGTGCCAGCAGTTCAGACCACCACCCCGGAGACCGTGGCTACACCTTC; cdr3_aa: CASSSDHHPGDRGYTF
v_call: TRBV28; j_call: TRBJ1-2; d_call: .; clone_size: .; cdr3_nt: TGTGCCAGCAGTTCCCTGGGGGGGCGCCGGGACTATGGCTACACCTTC; cdr3_aa: CASSSLGGRRDYGYTF
v_call: TRBV15; j_call: TRBJ2-3; d_call: TRBD2; clone_size: .; cdr3_nt: TGTGCCACCAGCAGGTCTAGCGGAAACACAGATACGCAGTATTTT; cdr3_aa: CATSRSSGNTDTQYF
v_call: TRBV24-1; j_call: TRBJ2-3; d_call: .; clone_size: .; cdr3_nt: TGTGCCACCAGTGATTACCAGGTGCGAACTACAGATACGCAGTATTTT; cdr3_aa: CATSDYQVRTTDTQYF
v_call: TRBV5-1; j_call: TRBJ1-3; d_call: TRBD1; clone_size: .; cdr3_nt: TGCGCCAGCAGCTTGGAACAGGGGGGAAACACCATATATTTT; cdr3_aa: CASSLEQGGNTIYF
v_call: TRBV5-1; j_call: TRBJ1-4; d_call: .; clone_size: many; cdr3_nt: TGCGCCAGCAGCTTGGTCCAGGGTTCTAATGAAAAACTGTTTTTT; cdr3_aa: CASSLVQGSNEKLFF
v_call: TRBV19; j_call: TRBJ1-1; d_call: .; clone_size: .; cdr3_nt: TGTGCCAGTAGTAAAAGGACACTCACTGAAGCTTTCTTT; cdr3_aa: CASSKRTLTEAFF
v_call: TRBV7-2; j_call: TRBJ2-2; d_call: .; clone_size: .; cdr3_nt: TGTGCCAGCAGCCCCTATAGCGGGGAGCTGTTTTTT; cdr3_aa: CASSPYSGELFF
v_call: TRBV6-4; j_call: TRBJ1-1; d_call: .; clone_size: .; cdr3_nt: TGTGCCAGCAGCCTAGACCACTACACTGAAGCTTTCTTT; cdr3_aa: CASSLDHYTEAFF
v_call: TRBV27; j_call: TRBJ1-2; d_call: TRBD1; clone_size: .; cdr3_nt: TGTGCCAGCAGTTTATCCCAACGGGACAGGAAAAACTATGGCTACACCTTC; cdr3_aa: CASSLSQRDRKNYGYTF
v_call: TRBV19; j_call: TRBJ1-2; d_call: .; clone_size: few; cdr3_nt: TGTGCCAGTAGTATAGTCTCCGGGACTAGCTATGGCTACACCTTC; cdr3_aa: CASSIVSGTSYGYTF
v_call: TRBV10-3; j_call: TRBJ2-5; d_call: TRBD1; clone_size: .; cdr3_nt: TGTGCCATCAGGACGGGACAGGGGGCTTCCGAGACCCAGTACTTC; cdr3_aa: CAIRTGQGASETQYF
v_call: TRBV5-1; j_call: TRBJ2-4; d_call: TRBD1; clone_size: .; cdr3_nt: TGCGCCAGCAGCTTGGGAGGCAGGGGGAGCATTCAGTACTTC; cdr3_aa: CASSLGGRGSIQYF
v_call: TRBV7-9; j_call: TRBJ2-1; d_call: TRBD2; clone_size: .; cdr3_nt: TGTGCCAGCAGCTTAGGGCTAGCGGGAGGGTTCTTC; cdr3_aa: CASSLGLAGGFF
v_call: TRBV5-8; j_call: TRBJ1-2; d_call: .; clone_size: .; cdr3_nt: TGTGCCAGCAGCTTCTCAGATAACTATGGCTACACCTTC; cdr3_aa: CASSFSDNYGYTF
v_call: TRBV7-9; j_call: TRBJ2-3; d_call: TRBD1; clone_size: .; cdr3_nt: TGTGCCAGCAGCCCAGGGGGCGCGGCAGATACGCAGTATTTT; cdr3_aa: CASSPGGAADTQYF
v_call: TRBV7-2; j_call: TRBJ1-3; d_call: TRBD1; clone_size: .; cdr3_nt: TGTGCCAGCAGCAGGGGACAGGGCCTGGCGAACACCATATATTTT; cdr3_aa: CASSRGQGLANTIYF
v_call: TRBV4-1; j_call: TRBJ2-1; d_call: TRBD2; clone_size: .; cdr3_nt: TGCGCCAGCAGCCCCCCTAACGGGGGGTGGAATGAGCAGTTCTTC; cdr3_aa: CASSPPNGGWNEQFF
v_call: TRBV12-3/TRBV12-4; j_call: TRBJ1-2; d_call: TRBD1; clone_size: .; cdr3_nt: TGTGCCAGCAGTTTTACAGGGGAGACGGGCTACACCTTC; cdr3_aa: CASSFTGETGYTF
v_call: TRBV9; j_call: TRBJ1-1; d_call: TRBD1; clone_size: .; cdr3_nt: TGTGCCAGCAGCCGGGCAGGGGGGCTGGACACTGAAGCTTTCTTT; cdr3_aa: CASSRAGGLDTEAFF
v_call: TRBV7-7; j_call: TRBJ2-3; d_call: .; clone_size: .; cdr3_nt: TGTGCCAGCAGCGGTGAGGGTAGTCTAGATACGCAGTATTTT; cdr3_aa: CASSGEGSLDTQYF
v_call: TRBV5-6; j_call: TRBJ2-5; d_call: TRBD2; clone_size: .; cdr3_nt: TGTGCCAGCAGCCGCCCTCGGCTAGCGGGAGAAGAGACCCAGTACTTC; cdr3_aa: CASSRPRLAGEETQYF
v_call: TRBV6-5; j_call: TRBJ1-1; d_call: .; clone_size: .; cdr3_nt: TGTACCAGCAGTTGGACAGAGGCTGAAGCTTTCTTT; cdr3_aa: CTSSWTEAEAFF